The 28 T cell receptor beta chains below were found in one sample sequenced in a study of cytomegalovirus exposure and HLA in healthy donors. Here immunoSEQ multiplex PCR was the method, and the copy in TCRdb shows in-frame clones only, minus some. The table lists 150,000 to 200,000 clones, roughly 80% of them singletons. The specimen sequenced was PBMCs. The receptors come from a man aged 25-45 years in good health and CMV-seropositive.

CDR3 loop: CASTRGNSGDNEQFF. DNA for the CDR3: TGTGCCAGCACCCGCGGTAATAGCGGGGACAATGAGCAGTTCTTC. The V call is TRBV11-2, the J call TRBJ2-1; 8 bases are shared with TRBD2. The J segment lost 5 bases and the V segment lost 7 bases, leaving 10 bases of the junction unmatched. This CDR3 region has 15 residues. Per germline, CDR1 SGHAT and CDR2 FQNNGV.

The chain recombines TRBV7-9 with TRBJ2-7; 8 bases align to TRBD1. CDR1 is SEHNR, CDR2 FQNEAQ, per germline (reference sequence). The CDR3 length is 15 residues. V lost 1 base, J lost 3 bases, and 5 bases stayed unmatched. In DNA form, the CDR3 reads TGTGCCAGCAGCTTAGTGTACAGGGGGAGCTACGAGCAGTACTTC. It specifies CASSLVYRGSYEQYF.

This clone was counted a single time. This chain links TRBV19 with TRBJ1-2, with 7 positions matching TRBD1. Germline-derived CDR1 and CDR2 are LNHDA and SQIVND (reference sequence). The CDR3 runs to 16 residues. V gave up 5 bases and J gave up 2 bases; unmatched junction bases: 11. The CDR3 spells CASSPHGQGENYGYTF. For the CDR3, the DNA is TGTGCCAGTAGTCCCCACGGGCAGGGGGAAAACTATGGCTACACCTTC.

This clone was counted between two and nine times. The gene calls are TRBV5-1 and TRBJ2-7, with D possibly TRBD2 on 6 matching bases. CDR3 length: 18 residues. In germline, CDR1 is SGHRS, CDR2 YFSETQ. V lost 1 base, J lost 3 bases, and 23 bases lay in between. Written as DNA, the CDR3 is TGCGCCAGCAGCTTGCCACGGGCGGGGCGTCAGAGCCTCTACGAGCAGTACTTC. This translates into CASSLPRAGRQSLYEQYF.

The CDR3 DNA reads as TGTGCCAGCAGCTTGGCGACACGAAGGGAGACCCAGTACTTC. Translated: CASSLATRRETQYF. The chain carries TRBV11-2 and TRBJ2-5; the D is unclear. The CDR3 has 14 amino acids. Trimming removed 3 bases at V and 5 bases at J, with 13 bases between. Per the germline V gene, CDR1 is SGHAT and CDR2 is FQNNGV.

A note on this clone: The germline gene is not matched at one end of the junction; a read error may be the cause. J is TRBJ1-2 and V is TRBV6-5; D gene unclear. The CDR3 consists of 13 residues. CDR1 is MNHEY and CDR2 is SVGAGI in the germline V gene. The CDR3 is CASSGIDNSGYTF. CDR3 sequence (DNA): TGTGCCAGCAGTGGCATAGACAACTCTGGCTACACCTTC.

The chain uses TRBV30 and TRBJ2-5; possibly TRBD2 for D (6 bases). V lost 4 bases, J lost 5 bases, and 8 bases lay in between. Germline V gene lookup returns CDR1 GTSNPN and CDR2 SVGIG (reference sequence). The CDR3 has 11 amino acids. The CDR3 nucleotides are TGTGCCTGGACTAGCGCCGAGACCCAGTACTTC. Translating gives CAWTSAETQYF.

This chain links TRBV5-6 with TRBJ1-5; TRBD1 agrees at 11 bases. V dropped 4 bases and J dropped 5; count of bases not matched to a gene: 5. CDR1 and CDR2 from the germline V gene are SGHDT and YYEEEE. This CDR3 is 15 amino acids long. DNA for the CDR3: TGTGCCAGCAGCCGCCGGGACAGGGGGTATCAGCCCCAGCATTTT. It encodes CASSRRDRGYQPQHF. The variable domain in full, with the rest retrieved from reference TRBV5-6 and TRBJ1-5, is DAGVTQSPTHLIKTRGQQVTLRCSPKSGHDTVSWYQQALGQGPQFIFQYYEEEERQRGNFPDRFSGHQFPNYSSELNVNALLLGDSALYLCASSRRDRGYQPQHFGDGTRLSIL.

V usage is TRBV6-6 and J usage is TRBJ2-1; 7 nucleotides align to TRBD2. The CDR3 runs to 14 residues. V gave up 4 bases and J gave up 7 bases; unmatched junction bases: 7. Germline assignment: CDR1 MNHNY and CDR2 SVGAGI (reference sequence). The CDR3 here is CASSWGRDGNEQFF. Here the CDR3 DNA reads TGTGCCAGCAGTTGGGGGAGGGATGGGAATGAGCAGTTCTTC.

V and J are TRBV7-2 and TRBJ2-7; TRBD2 matches 10 bases. Losses at the gene ends were 5 bases for V and 0 bases for J; bases not matched to a gene: 4. This CDR3 region has 15 residues. From germline, CDR1 is SGHTA and CDR2 FQGNSA. The CDR3 DNA is TGTGCCAGCAGCCCCCGACTAGCGGGCTCCTACGAGCAGTACTTC. Translation: CASSPRLAGSYEQYF.

The chain is built from TRBV28 and TRBJ2-2; D ambiguous. Per the germline V gene, CDR1 is MDHEN and CDR2 is SYDVKM. The length of the CDR3 is 16 residues. Trimming took 2 bases from V and 1 from J, leaving 11 bases between them. CDR3 protein: CASSLEPWRNTGELFF. CDR3 nucleotides: TGTGCCAGCAGTTTAGAGCCATGGAGGAACACCGGGGAGCTGTTTTTT.

The J gene is TRBJ2-3, the V gene TRBV5-6, with a tentative D call TRBD2 (6 bases). This CDR3 spans 13 amino acids. The germline gives CDR1 SGHDT, CDR2 YYEEEE. V lost 2 bases and J lost 6, with 10 bases in between. The CDR3 region is CASSFWGEDTQYF. CDR3 DNA sequence: TGTGCCAGCAGCTTCTGGGGGGAGGATACGCAGTATTTT. Full variable domain (remainder filled in from reference TRBV5-6 and TRBJ2-3): DAGVTQSPTHLIKTRGQQVTLRCSPKSGHDTVSWYQQALGQGPQFIFQYYEEEERQRGNFPDRFSGHQFPNYSSELNVNALLLGDSALYLCASSFWGEDTQYFGPGTRLTVL.

The chain has TRBV6-5 and TRBJ1-5; maybe TRBD1 (5 bases). The germline V gene has CDR1 MNHEY and CDR2 SVGAGI. The germline V and J ends were trimmed by 6 bases and 6 bases, with 18 bases remaining between them. The CDR3 length is 15 residues. CDR3 sequence reads: CASRPLPGLRQPQHF. The CDR3 DNA follows: TGTGCCAGCAGACCTCTACCAGGGCTACGTCAGCCCCAGCATTTT.

CDR3 protein: CASSSDRSPYEQYF. CDR3 DNA: TGTGCCAGCAGTTCGGACAGGTCCCCCTACGAGCAGTACTTC. This chain uses TRBV7-2 with TRBJ2-7; 7 bases are a match to TRBD1. The CDR3 is 14 amino acids. Looked up from germline, CDR1 is SGHTA and CDR2 is FQGNSA. Unmatched junction bases numbered 7, after V lost 6 bases and J lost 2 bases.

This clone was observed once. The chain has TRBV5-1 and TRBJ2-7, with D tentatively TRBD2 (5 bases). The CDR3 runs 18 residues. The germline V gene has CDR1 SGHRS and CDR2 YFSETQ. Trimming pared 4 bases from V and 6 bases from J, leaving 29 bases between. In DNA form, the CDR3 reads TGCGCCAGCAGCCAAGAGCTCCGGCGGGCTTTTTCCGCCCCCGAGCAGTACTTC. Residues: CASSQELRRAFSAPEQYF.

V usage is TRBV11-2 and J usage is TRBJ2-7, with TRBD2 identical over 11 bases. V lost 5 bases to trimming and J lost 3 bases; unmatched junction nucleotides: 9. CDR3 length: 16 amino acids. Per germline, CDR1 SGHAT and CDR2 FQNNGV. The CDR3 DNA reads as TGTGCCAGCAGCCCTCAGCTAGCGGGAGGCCGCTACGAGCAGTACTTC. Translated, it gives CASSPQLAGGRYEQYF.

This clone is large by share. The V gene is TRBV27, the J gene TRBJ2-1; 9 nucleotides match TRBD2. The ends lost 2 bases at V and 9 bases at J; junction bases unmatched: 14. The germline gives CDR1 MNHEY, CDR2 SMNVEV (reference sequence). The length of the CDR3 is 17 residues. The CDR3, as DNA: TGTGCCAGCAGTTTAATCAGACTAGCGGACTATAATGGTGAGCAGTTCTTC. This gives the protein CASSLIRLADYNGEQFF.

A single count supports this clone. V is TRBV27 and J is TRBJ2-2; a weak D match, TRBD1 (5 bases). V dropped 6 bases and J dropped 0 bases, with 14 bases sitting between them. The CDR3 loop spans 16 amino acids. CDR1 and CDR2 from the germline V gene are MNHEY and SMNVEV (reference sequence). CDR3 DNA sequence: TGTGCCAGCAGCCCAGGGTGGCAGTCGAACACCGGGGAGCTGTTTTTT. Translation: CASSPGWQSNTGELFF.

CDR3 region: CASRPTGRETQYF. The CDR3 nucleotides are TGTGCCAGCAGGCCCACAGGGCGGGAGACCCAGTACTTC. The V gene is TRBV6-5, the J gene TRBJ2-5; D perhaps matches TRBD1 (6 bases). This CDR3 is 13 amino acids long. Germline assignment: CDR1 MNHEY and CDR2 SVGAGI. Between the trimmed V and J ends, which lost 6 bases and 5 bases, there was a span of 13 bases.

This clone has ten or more counts. The V call is TRBV19, the J call TRBJ2-1; 7 bases map to TRBD1. There are 14 residues in the CDR3. Trimming removed 5 bases from V and 3 bases from J; junction bases left unmatched: 4. Germline-derived CDR1 and CDR2 are LNHDA and SQIVND (reference sequence). In nucleotides, the CDR3 is TGTGCCAGTAGTTCGCAGGGGGACTACAATGAGCAGTTCTTC. Translated, it gives CASSSQGDYNEQFF.

This rearrangement joins TRBV19 to TRBJ1-4; possibly TRBD1 for D (5 bases). Germline V gives CDR1 LNHDA, CDR2 SQIVND (reference sequence). This CDR3 has 16 amino acids. V was pared by 5 bases and J by 4 bases, with 17 bases between. The CDR3 here is CASSAGTTGVNEKLFF. DNA for the CDR3: TGTGCCAGTAGTGCCGGGACGACGGGGGTTAATGAAAAACTGTTTTTT.

This clone occurred a few times. CDR3 in DNA: TGTGCCAGCACCCTCCCAGGGGGTTCCGCCTACGAGCAGTACTTC. This encodes CASTLPGGSAYEQYF. The V gene is TRBV28, the J gene TRBJ2-7; 7 positions match TRBD1. V gave up 7 bases and J gave up 2 bases; unmatched junction bases: 11. This CDR3 contains 15 residues. Germline V lookup: CDR1 MDHEN, CDR2 SYDVKM.

The rearrangement uses TRBV6-5 and TRBJ1-3; TRBD1 matches 7 bases. In germline, CDR1 is MNHEY, CDR2 SVGAGI. V was pared by 11 bases and J by 0 bases, with 7 bases of the junction left unmatched. The CDR3 sequence is 14 residues long. CDR3 sequence: CASRTGISGNTIYF. In DNA form, the CDR3 reads TGTGCCTCTCGGACAGGCATCTCTGGAAACACCATATATTTT.

The rearrangement uses TRBV7-6 and TRBJ2-7; 7 positions match TRBD2. The CDR3 runs 15 residues. In germline, CDR1 is SGHVS, CDR2 FNYEAQ. The trim removed 1 base at V and 3 bases at J, leaving 6 bases unmatched. CDR3 bases: TGTGCCAGCAGCTTAGGGGGCCAGCGGGACTACGAGCAGTACTTC. Amino acid sequence: CASSLGGQRDYEQYF. The entire variable domain, with the rest obtained from reference TRBV7-6 and TRBJ2-7, is as follows: GAGVSQSPRYKVTKRGQDVALRCDPISGHVSLYWYRQALGQGPEFLTYFNYEAQQDKSGLPNDRFSAERPEGSISTLTIQRTEQRDSAMYRCASSLGGQRDYEQYFGPGTRLTVT.

This chain uses TRBV6-6 with TRBJ1-1; possibly TRBD1 for D (6 bases). Germline lookup yields CDR1 MNHNY and CDR2 SVGAGI (reference sequence). CDR3 length equals 14 residues. The V end lost 0 bases, the J end lost 10 bases, and 15 bases lay between the germline ends. CDR3 nucleotides: TGTGCCAGCAGTTACTCGATACAGGGCAATGGAGCTTTCTTT. This gives the protein CASSYSIQGNGAFF.

V is TRBV9 and J is TRBJ1-1; D is ambiguous. This CDR3 is built from 13 residues. CDR1 and CDR2 (germline): SGDLS, YYNGEE. V lost 2 bases and J lost 0, with 5 bases in between. CDR3 DNA sequence: TGTGCCAGCAGCGTTCAGGTGAACACTGAAGCTTTCTTT. It is translated as CASSVQVNTEAFF.

A few counts support this clone. The rearrangement links TRBV7-2 to TRBJ1-6; D ambiguous. This CDR3 is 15 amino acids long. V lost 5 bases and J lost 0, with 8 bases in between. Germline CDR1 reads SGHTA; CDR2 reads FQGNSA. For the CDR3, the DNA is TGTGCCAGCAGCGGGCCCAGCTCCTATAATTCACCCCTCCACTTT. This encodes CASSGPSSYNSPLHF.

The J gene is TRBJ1-5, the V gene TRBV6-1; D remains ambiguous. Germline V CDR1 and CDR2: MNHNS, SASEGT. V was cut by 1 base and J by 2 bases, with 18 bases left in between. The CDR3 has 18 residues. The CDR3 bases are TGTGCCAGCAGTGAAGTGCTGGCGGCTCTAATGGGCAATCAGCCCCAGCATTTT. Translation gives CASSEVLAALMGNQPQHF.